The sequence of this T cell receptor (beta chain) was determined in a study of T cell responses to AZD1222 COVID-19 vaccine (dated by TCRdb to 2020 to 2023). About the study as a whole: AZD1222 recipients given second doses at about 4 weeks or at about 12 weeks were pooled, since spike-specific TCR depth and breadth were not found to differ between the two schedules. Trial participants were enrolled by age into subgroups of 18-55, 56-69 and 70-plus years, and around 150, 29 and 61 TCR-sequenced participants, respectively, were included in these subgroups. A total of 233 trial participants underwent TCR sequencing, of whom some 210 received two doses of AZD1222 and some 25 received two doses of the MenACWY control vaccine.

With regard to this clone: There is no known antigen for this receptor. Per-base quality was not reported, and no clone a single base away is much larger than it.

General conclusions and limits of the study: In the small 56-69-year group, the increase in depth fell short of significance, most likely because of low power. Reportedly, close to half of the unique spike-specific TCRs recognized epitopes lying outside the regions that are mutated in the B.1.351 and B.1.1.7 variants. After two AZD1222 doses, both the breadth and the depth of spike-specific TCRs were significantly higher than at day 0 and than in MenACWY recipients. Because no day 14 peak-response samples were available, repertoires were characterized only after the peak T cell response. Participants were mostly white British, with more females than males. The authors suggested clonal diversity may have been underestimated. Conclusions about previously exposed vaccinees are limited, since just six AZD1222 recipients were seropositive for SARS-CoV-2 at baseline. CD4 TCRs associated with the vaccine covered the entire spike protein, and the dominant responses were in regions 160-218 and 743-854.

Trimming takes 7 bases from V and 2 bases from J, and the germline ends sit 15 bases apart. The germline V gene yields MDHEN for CDR1 and SYDVKM for CDR2. Inclusive of the bounding cysteine and phenylalanine, the CDR3 is 14 residues long. Only the CDR3 DNA is retained, 42 bases long and in frame from the first base. The CDR3 regions of human TCRbeta chains were analyzed by immunosequencing. The source study handled its data this way. TCRs in the repertoires were compared against a reference library of SARS-CoV-2-specific TCRs that had been generated with the MIRA antigen-specificity platform. Breadth was defined as the fraction of unique TCRs that were SARS-CoV-2-associated. Depth was defined as the fraction of total T cells that were SARS-CoV-2-associated. Using the MIRA data, each spike-specific TCR was assigned both to the spike region to which the TCR was reactive and to a CD4 or CD8 class. Log10-transformed breadth and depth values were compared by one-way ANOVA with Sidak's multiple comparisons tests. The immuneACCESS repertoire file appears here via TCRdb, limited to in-frame rearrangements. These files lack a portion of the clones; in checked studies, under half of the deficit traces to unresolved V genes, and the cause of the others is not known. That table supplies the V and J calls and clone size; D and trimming were determined from the DNA. The sample table shows 120,000 to 150,000 clones, and about nine tenths are seen once. The top ten hold around 4.9% of the sample.

What the time point label conveys for this sample: baseline before first vaccination. Vaccinee samples were obtained from the UK trials COV001 and COV002, which included a single-blind randomized controlled phase 2/3 trial of AZD1222 (ChAdOx1 nCoV-19) in healthy adults. For TCRbeta chain sequencing, PBMC samples were collected from trial participants at day 0 and at day 28 after the second dose. The chain employs TRBV28 and TRBJ2-7; the D gene lacks a confident call. The sample in question was peripheral blood, obtained on day 0 of AZD1222 vaccination. The sequence derives from an adult in good health. The nucleotide sequence is given as TGTGCCAGCAATCCGGTGGGATCCACCTACGAGCAGTACTTC. Translated, this is CASNPVGSTYEQYF.